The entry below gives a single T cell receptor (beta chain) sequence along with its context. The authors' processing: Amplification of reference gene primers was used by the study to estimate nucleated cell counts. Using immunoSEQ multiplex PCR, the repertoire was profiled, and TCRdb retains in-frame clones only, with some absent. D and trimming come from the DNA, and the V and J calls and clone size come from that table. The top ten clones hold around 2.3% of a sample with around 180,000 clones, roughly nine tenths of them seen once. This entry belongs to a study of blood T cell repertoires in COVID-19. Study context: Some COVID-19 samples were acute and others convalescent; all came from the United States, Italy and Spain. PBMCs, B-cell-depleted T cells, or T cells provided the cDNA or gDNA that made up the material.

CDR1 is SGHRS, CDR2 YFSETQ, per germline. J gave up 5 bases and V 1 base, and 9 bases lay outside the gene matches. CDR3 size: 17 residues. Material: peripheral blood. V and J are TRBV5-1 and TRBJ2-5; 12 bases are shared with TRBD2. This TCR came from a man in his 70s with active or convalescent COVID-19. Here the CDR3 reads CASSLTLAGGLRETQYF. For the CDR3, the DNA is TGCGCCAGCAGCTTGACACTAGCGGGGGGCCTCCGGGAGACCCAGTACTTC.